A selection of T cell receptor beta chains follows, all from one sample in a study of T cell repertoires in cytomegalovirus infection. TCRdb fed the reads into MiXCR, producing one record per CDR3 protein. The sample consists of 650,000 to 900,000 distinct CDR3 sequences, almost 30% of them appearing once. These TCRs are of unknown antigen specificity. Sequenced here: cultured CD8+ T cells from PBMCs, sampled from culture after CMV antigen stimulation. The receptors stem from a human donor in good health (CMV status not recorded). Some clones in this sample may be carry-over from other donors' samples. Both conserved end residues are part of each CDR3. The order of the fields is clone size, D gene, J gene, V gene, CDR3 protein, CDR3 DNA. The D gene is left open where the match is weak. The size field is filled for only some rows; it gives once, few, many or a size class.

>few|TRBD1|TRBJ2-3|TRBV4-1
CASSQTGGDTQYF
TGCGCCAGCAGCCAAACAGGGGGGGATACGCAGTATTTT
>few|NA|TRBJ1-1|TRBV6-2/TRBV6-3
CASSLAGTITEAFF
TGTGCCAGCAGTCTCGCCGGGACAATCACTGAAGCTTTCTTT
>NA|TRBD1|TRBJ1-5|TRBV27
CASSMTGRNQPQHF
TGTGCCAGCAGTATGACAGGGCGCAATCAGCCCCAGCATTTT
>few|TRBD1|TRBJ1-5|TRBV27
CASSAPGQGLQPQHF
TGTGCCAGCAGTGCCCCGGGACAGGGGCTTCAGCCCCAGCATTTT
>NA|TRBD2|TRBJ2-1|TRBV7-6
CASSLDRLAGGYNEQFF
TGTGCCAGCAGCTTGGATCGTCTAGCGGGGGGGTACAATGAGCAGTTCTTC
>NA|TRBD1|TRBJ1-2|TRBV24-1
CATSDLHPGQGNYGYTF
TGTGCCACCAGTGACCTACACCCGGGACAGGGGAACTATGGCTACACCTTC
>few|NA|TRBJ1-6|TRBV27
CASKPLGGALHF
TGTGCCAGCAAACCGCTTGGGGGAGCCCTCCACTTT
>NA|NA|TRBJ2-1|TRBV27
CASSPLMDNEQFF
TGTGCCAGCAGTCCCCTTATGGACAATGAGCAGTTCTTC
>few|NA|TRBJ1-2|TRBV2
CASKDSYYGYTF
TGTGCCAGCAAGGACAGTTACTATGGCTACACCTTC
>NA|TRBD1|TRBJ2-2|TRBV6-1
CASSYQDRVYTGELFF
TGTGCCAGCAGTTATCAGGACAGGGTTTACACCGGGGAGCTGTTTTTT